The T cell receptor beta chain described here comes from a study of cytomegalovirus exposure and HLA in healthy donors. The wider study: There were around 100 million unique TCR beta sequences, drawn from 150 million to 200 million T cells, in an earlier analysis.

The primer mix had 60 Vbeta and 13 Jbeta primers. Sequenced by immunoSEQ multiplex PCR; TCRdb stores in-frame clones only, minus some. The table records 250,000 to 350,000 clones, 80% to 90% of them present only once. This CDR3 comprises 12 residues. V was clipped by 6 bases and J by 0 bases, with 8 bases between them. The V gene's germline CDR1 is SQVTM and CDR2 ANQGSEA. To note about this clone: No antigen is known for it. Other DNA sequences of this sample code for an identical CDR3.

Notes on the study in general: Clonal expansion was found to be greater in HLA-associated TCR beta chains than in equally common others in a later analysis.

This chain uses TRBV29-1 with TRBJ1-1; possible D gene TRBD1, 6 bases. Source material: PBMCs. The sequence came from a man in his forties in good health and CMV-seropositive. The CDR3 sequence is CSVGQMNTEAFF. The CDR3, as DNA: TGCAGCGTGGGACAAATGAACACTGAAGCTTTCTTT.